A selection of T cell receptor beta chains follows, all from one sample in a study of radiotherapy plus CTLA-4 blockade in lung cancer. Produced via immunoSEQ multiplex PCR; TCRdb's table is partial and in-frame only. Here the sample spans about 36,000 clones, around 77% being singletons. The specimen comprised peripheral blood, sampled from a patient treated with radiotherapy plus ipilimumab. The receptor source for this set is a human donor with non-small cell lung cancer who had stable disease on radiotherapy plus ipilimumab. Both conserved end residues are part of each CDR3. The D gene is left open where the match is weak. Rows may omit the clone size; those that give it use once, few, many or a size class.

.	TRBV29-1	.	TRBJ1-2	TGCAGCCTCGAGAGTAACTATGGCTACACCTTC	CSLESNYGYTF
.	TRBV19	.	TRBJ1-2	TGTGCCAGCAGCCCCCGGGATAACTATGGCTACACCTTC	CASSPRDNYGYTF
.	TRBV2	TRBD1	TRBJ1-3	TGTGCCAGCAGTTCGCAGGGGGCTGGAAACACCATATATTTT	CASSSQGAGNTIYF
few	TRBV9	TRBD1	TRBJ2-7	TGTGCCAGCAGCGCCCGGGACAGGTCCTACGAGCAGTACTTC	CASSARDRSYEQYF
.	TRBV7-9	.	TRBJ2-7	TGTGCCAGCAGCCGACAGGGAGGCTCCTACGAGCAGTACTTC	CASSRQGGSYEQYF
once	TRBV5-6	TRBD1	TRBJ2-3	TGTGCCAGCAGCTTGGTAGGGACAGGGAGCACAGATACGCAGTATTTT	CASSLVGTGSTDTQYF
once	TRBV12-5	.	TRBJ2-5	TGTGCTAGTGGTTCTTGGACAGCCGGTACTAAAGAGACCCAGTACTTC	CASGSWTAGTKETQYF
few	TRBV6-1	TRBD1	TRBJ1-5	TGTGCCAGCAATAGAGCCGGGACAGGGGATCAGCCCCAGCATTTT	CASNRAGTGDQPQHF
many	TRBV6-6	TRBD1	TRBJ1-2	TGTGCCAGCAGCACCGACAGGGGAAGCGGCTACACCTTC	CASSTDRGSGYTF
.	TRBV6-1	TRBD1	TRBJ2-3	TGTGCCAGCAGTGAATGGACAGGATACACAGATACGCAGTATTTT	CASSEWTGYTDTQYF
.	TRBV7-8	.	TRBJ2-2	TGTGCCAGCAGCCATCAGTTGGACTCCGGGGAGCTGTTTTTT	CASSHQLDSGELFF